One and the same sample provided the 32 T cell receptor beta chains below, sequenced in a study of blood T cell repertoires in COVID-19. Measured with immunoSEQ multiplex PCR; TCRdb has only the in-frame clones, and not every one. This sample has about 220,000 clones, with approximately 84% found just once. Specimen: peripheral blood. Receptor source: a woman aged 55-70 years with acute or convalescent COVID-19.

J is TRBJ2-6 and V is TRBV3-1 (or the pseudogene TRBV3-2); 12 bases map to TRBD2. In germline, CDR1 is LGHDT, CDR2 YNNKEL (reference sequence). The CDR3 contains 18 residues. V trimming: 4 bases; J trimming: 0 bases; junction bases outside the gene matches: 4. The CDR3 sequence is CASSPGLAGASGANVLTF. The CDR3 nucleotides are TGTGCCAGCAGCCCGGGACTAGCGGGCGCCTCTGGGGCCAACGTCCTGACTTTC.

CDR3 DNA: TGTGCCAGCAGCACGGGAGGGGGGAACACTGAAGCTTTCTTT. Its protein product is CASSTGGGNTEAFF. The chain links TRBV5-4 to TRBJ1-1; D perhaps matches TRBD1 (6 bases). V was cut by 4 bases and J by 1 base, with 11 bases left in between. CDR3 length: 14 residues. CDR1 and CDR2 from the germline V gene are SGHNT and YYREEE (reference sequence).

The chain has TRBV4-2 and TRBJ1-4, with 9 bases that match TRBD1. J lost 7 bases, V lost 0 bases, and 3 bases had no gene match. The CDR3 runs 15 residues. The V gene's germline CDR1 is LGHNA and CDR2 YNFKEQ. DNA of the CDR3: TGTGCCAGCAGCCAAGACCGGGACAGGGTTGAAAAACTGTTTTTT. As protein: CASSQDRDRVEKLFF.

This clone has a handful of counts. V gene TRBV19 combines with J gene TRBJ1-1, with D perhaps TRBD1 (6 bases). Germline CDR1 is LNHDA and CDR2 is SQIVND (reference sequence). V gave up 8 bases and J gave up 0 bases, with 10 bases separating them. This CDR3 is 13 amino acids long. The CDR3: CASDDRMNTEAFF. For the CDR3, the DNA is TGTGCCAGTGACGACAGGATGAACACTGAAGCTTTCTTT.

About this clone: The same CDR3 is also encoded by other DNA sequences in this sample. The genes are TRBV4-1 and TRBJ1-2; D is uncertain. The CDR3 is 13 residues long. The germline V gene encodes CDR1 MGHRA and CDR2 YSYEKL. V was clipped by 1 base and J by 2 bases, with 5 bases between them. The CDR3 loop is CASSQVLNYGYTF. Here the CDR3 DNA reads TGCGCCAGCAGCCAAGTCCTAAACTATGGCTACACCTTC.

This chain connects TRBV5-4 to TRBJ1-2; D is undetermined. Looked up from germline, CDR1 is SGHNT and CDR2 is YYREEE (reference sequence). Trimming pared 4 bases from V and 6 bases from J, leaving 13 bases between. CDR3 length: 13 residues. CDR3 amino acids: CASSLNTRDGYTF. In DNA, the CDR3 is TGTGCCAGCAGCCTAAACACTCGGGATGGCTACACCTTC.

This chain links TRBV3-1 (or the pseudogene TRBV3-2) with TRBJ1-2; D might be TRBD1 (6 bases). The V gene lost 5 bases and the J gene lost 8 bases, with 12 bases spanning the gap. Germline CDR1 reads LGHDT; CDR2 reads YNNKEL (reference sequence). This CDR3 comprises 12 residues. Written as DNA, the CDR3 is TGTGCCAGCAGCAACAGGGTTAGGGGCTACACCTTC. Translation: CASSNRVRGYTF.

The chain uses TRBV7-6 and TRBJ2-3; D possibly corresponds to TRBD2 (5 bases). This CDR3 comprises 15 residues. The germline V gene encodes CDR1 SGHVS and CDR2 FNYEAQ. The V and J ends lost 0 bases and 5 bases respectively, with 12 bases between them. CDR3: CASSLALRVEDTQYF. In DNA form, the CDR3 reads TGTGCCAGCAGCTTAGCGTTGCGGGTGGAAGATACGCAGTATTTT.

By its share, this clone is medium-sized. The chain has TRBV18 and TRBJ1-1, with TRBD1 matching 8 bases. Per the germline V gene, CDR1 is KGHSH and CDR2 is LQKENI. V shed 4 bases, J shed 1 base, and the junction held 8 bases outside the gene matches. The CDR3 has 16 residues. CDR3 loop: CASSRWTGRQNTEAFF. In nucleotides, the CDR3 is TGTGCCAGCTCACGTTGGACAGGGAGGCAGAACACTGAAGCTTTCTTT. The variable domain in full, completed from reference TRBV18 and TRBJ1-1, reads NAGVMQNPRHLVRRRGQEARLRCSPMKGHSHVYWYRQLPEEGLKFMVYLQKENIIDESGMPKERFSAEFPKEGPSILRIQQVVRGDSAAYFCASSRWTGRQNTEAFFGQGTRLTVV.

The chain recombines TRBV4-3 with TRBJ2-3, with D possibly matching TRBD2 (5 bases). Germline loops: CDR1 LGHNA, CDR2 YSLEER. Trimming took off 0 bases at V and 0 bases at J, with 16 bases between the two ends. CDR3 length: 18 residues. As DNA, the CDR3 is TGCGCCAGCAGCCAAGATTCCCTGGGAGCGGCTAGCACAGATACGCAGTATTTT. Its translation is CASSQDSLGAASTDTQYF.

The rearrangement uses TRBV12-3 or TRBV12-4 and TRBJ2-7, with D uncertain. Trimming took off 2 bases at V and 2 bases at J, with 7 bases between the two ends. This CDR3 is built from 13 residues. CDR3 sequence: CASSLSKTYEQYF. CDR3 sequence (DNA): TGTGCCAGCAGTTTATCAAAAACCTACGAGCAGTACTTC.

The chain employs TRBV4-2 and TRBJ2-2, with 9 positions matching TRBD2. CDR1 and CDR2 from the germline V gene are LGHNA and YNFKEQ. V was clipped by 1 base and J by 1 base; unmatched bases: 4. The length of the CDR3 is 17 residues. CDR3 protein: CASSQVAGGVNTGELFF. CDR3 DNA sequence: TGTGCCAGCAGCCAAGTTGCGGGGGGGGTGAACACCGGGGAGCTGTTTTTT.

The chain is built from TRBV7-2 and TRBJ1-6; D uncertain. Germline V gene lookup returns CDR1 SGHTA and CDR2 FQGNSA. V gave up 5 bases and J gave up 9 bases, with 17 bases separating them. This CDR3 is built from 15 residues. The CDR3 region is CASSDRQGGTSPLHF. The CDR3 DNA follows: TGTGCCAGCAGCGATCGACAAGGAGGTACTTCACCCCTCCACTTT.

This clone was recorded once. The chain joins TRBV5-4 to TRBJ2-7; 13 bases align to TRBD2. The CDR3 totals 15 residues. With 1 base clipped from V and 6 bases from J, the junction kept 4 bases outside the gene matches. CDR1 is SGHNT, CDR2 YYREEE, per germline (reference sequence). CDR3 sequence (DNA): TGTGCCAGCAGCTTGACCGGGACTAGCGGGGTCGAGCAGTACTTC. Its protein is CASSLTGTSGVEQYF.

V gene TRBV11-2 combines with J gene TRBJ2-3; TRBD2 aligns across 10 bases. The CDR3 has 17 amino acids. Per germline, CDR1 SGHAT and CDR2 FQNNGV. The junction had 5 bases not matched to a gene; V was cut back by 0 bases and J by 2 bases. The CDR3 loop is CASSLEVAGGNTDTQYF. CDR3 coding DNA: TGTGCCAGCAGCTTAGAGGTAGCGGGGGGAAACACAGATACGCAGTATTTT.

This rearrangement joins TRBV7-2 to TRBJ2-3; 10 nucleotides match TRBD2. This CDR3 is 17 amino acids long. Per the germline V gene, CDR1 is SGHTA and CDR2 is FQGNSA. Trimming cost V 4 bases and J 8 bases; bases outside gene matches: 15. CDR3 sequence reads: CASSSRTSGNNLGTQYF. CDR3 bases: TGTGCCAGCAGCTCACGGACTAGCGGAAACAACCTTGGTACGCAGTATTTT.

The V gene is TRBV6-5, the J gene TRBJ1-6; 11 nucleotides align to TRBD1. Germline lookup yields CDR1 MNHEY and CDR2 SVGAGI. The CDR3 consists of 15 residues. V shed 5 bases and J 9 bases; nucleotides not matched to a gene: 6. CDR3 sequence reads: CASSLDRGQGSPLHF. In nucleotides, the CDR3 is TGTGCCAGCAGTCTGGACAGGGGGCAGGGTTCACCCCTCCACTTT.

The genes are TRBV5-1 and TRBJ2-1, with 12 bases identical to TRBD2. In germline, CDR1 is SGHRS, CDR2 YFSETQ. This CDR3 is built from 18 residues. J gave up 1 base and V 3 bases, and 8 bases lay outside the gene matches. The CDR3 is CASSSLGTSGSSYNEQFF. The CDR3 region has the DNA TGCGCCAGCAGCTCCCTAGGGACTAGCGGGTCGTCCTACAATGAGCAGTTCTTC.

The chain recombines TRBV4-3 with TRBJ1-2, with a possible D match to TRBD1 (6 bases). Germline V CDR1 and CDR2: LGHNA, YSLEER. V shed 1 base and J shed 4 bases, with 10 bases lying between them. This CDR3 has 14 amino acids. DNA of the CDR3: TGCGCCAGCAGCCAAGCGAGGACAGTCTATGGCTACACCTTC. This gives the protein CASSQARTVYGYTF.

Concerning this clone: Distinct nucleotide sequences in the sample also encode this CDR3. The chain joins TRBV7-2 to TRBJ2-7, with a tentative D call TRBD1 (6 bases). Germline lookup yields CDR1 SGHTA and CDR2 FQGNSA. This CDR3 spans 13 amino acids. The V and J ends lost 1 base and 2 bases respectively, with 6 bases between them. CDR3 residues: CASSLDRAYEQYF. The CDR3 bases are TGTGCCAGCAGCTTAGACAGGGCCTACGAGCAGTACTTC.

This clone was seen just once. The chain is built from TRBV14 and TRBJ1-6; D possibly corresponds to TRBD1 (5 bases). The CDR3 sequence is 15 residues long. The germline CDR1 and CDR2 sequences are SGHDN and FVKESK. V lost 1 base to trimming and J lost 7 bases, with 11 bases between them. CDR3 residues: CASSQGAGHNSPLHF. In nucleotides, the CDR3 is TGTGCCAGCAGCCAAGGGGCAGGGCACAATTCACCCCTCCACTTT.

The rearrangement uses TRBV5-4 and TRBJ2-2, with 16 bases that match TRBD2. After removal of 9 bases from V and 5 bases from J, the junction contained 13 bases not matched to a gene. The CDR3 consists of 18 residues. The germline V gene encodes CDR1 SGHNT and CDR2 YYREEE (reference sequence). The CDR3 nucleotides are TGTGCCATCGACTTGGGACTAGCGGGGGGGCCGGGGACCGGGGAGCTGTTTTTT. Its protein product is CAIDLGLAGGPGTGELFF.

The chain is built from TRBV5-1 and TRBJ2-7, with TRBD1 matching 10 bases. There are 15 residues in the CDR3. The germline CDR1 and CDR2 sequences are SGHRS and YFSETQ. Trimming at V came to 0 bases and at J to 1 base, leaving 1 base not matched to a gene. In DNA form, the CDR3 reads TGCGCCAGCAGCTTGGGGGGACAGGGGTCCTACGAGCAGTACTTC. Amino acid sequence: CASSLGGQGSYEQYF.

The CDR3 DNA is TGTGCCAGCAGGAGGATGTCCACCGGGGAGCTGTTTTTT. As protein: CASRRMSTGELFF. V is TRBV12-3 or TRBV12-4 and J is TRBJ2-2; no clear D. This CDR3 has 13 amino acids. Trimming removed 6 bases from V and 4 bases from J, with 9 bases in between.

This clone was detected only once. The CDR3 is CASSPLAGNYGYTF. In nucleotides, the CDR3 is TGTGCCAGCAGCCCACTGGCAGGGAACTATGGCTACACCTTC. The chain employs TRBV7-9 and TRBJ1-2, with TRBD1 as a possible D gene (5 bases). Trimming shortened V by 5 bases and J by 2 bases, and 12 bases separated the two germline ends. The CDR3 length is 14 residues. The germline CDR1 and CDR2 sequences are SEHNR and FQNEAQ (reference sequence).

The sample holds one count of this clone. The chain joins TRBV28 to TRBJ1-6; D may be TRBD1 (5 bases). This CDR3 spans 13 amino acids. V lost 5 bases to trimming and J lost 6 bases, with 8 bases between them. Germline-derived CDR1 and CDR2 are MDHEN and SYDVKM. The CDR3 loop reads CASSMGGNSPLHF. CDR3 in DNA: TGTGCCAGCAGTATGGGGGGTAATTCACCCCTCCACTTT.

The rearrangement joins TRBV19 to TRBJ1-2, with D unresolved. The CDR3 is made up of 11 amino acids. Looked up from germline, CDR1 is LNHDA and CDR2 is SQIVND (reference sequence). Trimming left V 3 bases short and J 6 bases short, with 5 bases between. The CDR3 nucleotides read TGTGCCAGTAGTATGAGGAATGGCTACACCTTC. This gives the protein CASSMRNGYTF.

This chain uses TRBV30 with TRBJ2-2; no firm D call. V lost 0 bases and J lost 7, with 15 bases in between. CDR3 length: 15 residues. CDR1 is GTSNPN and CDR2 is SVGIG in the germline V gene (reference sequence). Here the CDR3 DNA reads TGTGCCTGGAGTGTGGGTAGGAACGGCGGCGGGGAGCTGTTTTTT. Translation: CAWSVGRNGGGELFF.

The rearrangement links TRBV15 to TRBJ1-6; 7 bases match TRBD1. The CDR3 is made up of 17 amino acids. Germline V CDR1 and CDR2: LNHNV, YYDKDF (reference sequence). The J segment lost 4 bases and the V segment lost 5 bases, leaving 11 bases of the junction unmatched. CDR3: CATSRSNYRGYNSPLHF. Written as DNA, the CDR3 is TGTGCCACCAGCCGATCTAATTACAGGGGTTATAATTCACCCCTCCACTTT.

J is TRBJ1-5 and V is TRBV19; the D gene is possibly TRBD1 (6 bases). Trimming took 5 bases from V and 0 from J, leaving 20 bases between them. The V gene's germline CDR1 is LNHDA and CDR2 SQIVND (reference sequence). CDR3 size: 18 residues. The CDR3 DNA sequence: TGTGCCAGTAGTTCGAGACCCGGGACACTGGTTAGCAATCAGCCCCAGCATTTT. It translates to CASSSRPGTLVSNQPQHF.

J is TRBJ2-5 and V is TRBV6-1; TRBD2 is a possible D gene (6 bases). The CDR3 length is 14 residues. V lost 3 bases and J lost 10, with 18 bases in between. Germline CDR1 MNHNS, CDR2 SASEGT. CDR3 in amino acids: CASSELGAPSDQYF. The CDR3 nucleotides are TGTGCCAGCAGTGAGCTAGGTGCCCCTAGCGACCAGTACTTC.

The chain combines TRBV7-9 with TRBJ1-1; TRBD1 might be the D (5 bases). This CDR3 spans 11 amino acids. In germline, CDR1 is SEHNR, CDR2 FQNEAQ (reference sequence). The V and J ends lost 6 bases and 6 bases respectively, with 8 bases between them. CDR3: CASRQAPEAFF. The CDR3, as DNA: TGTGCCAGCAGACAGGCCCCTGAAGCTTTCTTT.